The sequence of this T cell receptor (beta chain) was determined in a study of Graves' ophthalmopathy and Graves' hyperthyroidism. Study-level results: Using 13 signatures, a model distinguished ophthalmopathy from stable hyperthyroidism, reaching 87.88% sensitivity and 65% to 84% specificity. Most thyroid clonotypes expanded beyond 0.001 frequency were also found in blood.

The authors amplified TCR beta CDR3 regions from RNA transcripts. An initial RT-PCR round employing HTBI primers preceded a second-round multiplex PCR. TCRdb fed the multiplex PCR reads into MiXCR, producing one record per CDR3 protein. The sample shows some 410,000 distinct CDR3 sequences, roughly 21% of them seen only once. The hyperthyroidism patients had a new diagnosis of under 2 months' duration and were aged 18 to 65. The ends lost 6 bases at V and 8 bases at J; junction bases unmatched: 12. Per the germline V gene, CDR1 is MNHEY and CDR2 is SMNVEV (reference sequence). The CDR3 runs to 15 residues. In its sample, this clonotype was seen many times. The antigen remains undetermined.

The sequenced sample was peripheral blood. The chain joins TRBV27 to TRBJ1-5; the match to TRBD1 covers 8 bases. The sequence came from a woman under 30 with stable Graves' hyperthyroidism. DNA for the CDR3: TGTGCCAGCAGCCCAACGGACAGGGTAATGAAGCCCCAGCATTTT. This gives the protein CASSPTDRVMKPQHF.